This paragraph reports one TCR beta chain. Its antigen is not known. These data are taken from a study of beta chain features in type 1 diabetes. Study-wide results and caveats: Fewer insertions but more deletions were seen at VDJ junctions in type 1 diabetes patients. Shorter TCRB CDR3s, moderately but significantly so, were found in Type 1 diabetes patients in all four CD4+ subsets.

V was cut by 0 bases and J by 9 bases, with 17 bases left in between. CDR3 length: 16 residues. CDR1 and CDR2 from the germline V gene are LNHDA and SQIVND (reference sequence). Expressed TCRB transcripts were sequenced because the entire RNA isolate underwent reverse transcription. An average around 3.8 million reads came from naive, central memory and regulatory T cell samples. Assay: immunoSEQ multiplex PCR; the TCRdb copy retains only in-frame clones and omits some. Of hundreds of thousands of clones listed, around 12% were seen once; the top ten hold 0.0095% to 0.011%. The sequence derives from a woman aged 18-30 years with type 1 diabetes. V is TRBV19 and J is TRBJ1-4, with D perhaps TRBD1 (5 bases). Sequencing was performed on naive CD4+ T cells from blood. For the CDR3, the DNA is TGTGCCAGTAGTATAGATCAAGTGATAAGGGGCCAAAAACTGTTTTTT. The encoded protein is CASSIDQVIRGQKLFF.